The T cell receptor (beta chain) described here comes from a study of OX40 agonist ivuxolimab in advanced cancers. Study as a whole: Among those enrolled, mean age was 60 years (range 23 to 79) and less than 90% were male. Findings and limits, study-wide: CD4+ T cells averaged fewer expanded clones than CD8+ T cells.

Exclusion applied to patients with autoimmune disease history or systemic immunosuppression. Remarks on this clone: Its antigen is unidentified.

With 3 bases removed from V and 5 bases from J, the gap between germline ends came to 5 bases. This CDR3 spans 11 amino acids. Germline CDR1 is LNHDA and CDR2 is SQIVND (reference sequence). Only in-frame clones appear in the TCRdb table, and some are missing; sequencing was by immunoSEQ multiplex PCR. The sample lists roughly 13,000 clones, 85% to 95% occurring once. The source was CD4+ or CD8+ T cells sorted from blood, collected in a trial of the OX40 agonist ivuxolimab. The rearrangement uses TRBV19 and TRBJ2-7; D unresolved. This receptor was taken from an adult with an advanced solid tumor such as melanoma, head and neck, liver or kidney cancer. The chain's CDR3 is CASSINDEQYF. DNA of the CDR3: TGTGCCAGTAGTATCAACGACGAGCAGTACTTC. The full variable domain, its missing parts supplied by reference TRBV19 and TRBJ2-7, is DGGITQSPKYLFRKEGQNVTLSCEQNLNHDAMYWYRQDPGQGLRLIYYSQIVNDFQKGDIAEGYSVSREKKESFPLTVTSAQKNPTAFYLCASSINDEQYFGPGTRLTVT.